Reported below is one T cell receptor (beta chain). Its antigen is not known. Indicated treatment: treatment-naive control, cytoreductive nephrectomy. Clones were sequenced by immunoSEQ multiplex PCR, and TCRdb holds only the in-frame ones, with some missing. This sample has 18,000 or so clones, with approximately 62% found just once. These data are taken from a study of radiation and T cells in renal cell carcinoma. Findings and limits, study-wide: Irradiated tumors had higher TCR clonality than control tumors. Dominant CDR3 motifs occupied more repertoire in irradiated than control tumors.

The material was tumor tissue, obtained from a patient whose treatment was nephrectomy without radiotherapy. This clonotype was obtained from a middle-aged man with renal cell carcinoma.

CDR3 in DNA: TGTGCCACCTCACAAGGACAGGGTGGATCCGAAGCTTTCTTT. It is translated as CATSQGQGGSEAFF. The chain carries TRBV6-6 and TRBJ1-1; 8 bases match TRBD1. This CDR3 region has 14 residues. V dropped 10 bases and J dropped 8; count of bases not matched to a gene: 15. The germline CDR1 and CDR2 sequences are MNHNY and SVGAGI (reference sequence).